This TCR beta chain is drawn from a study of blood T cells in healthy people across ages. PBMCs, at least 7 million per sample, were isolated. CDR1 and CDR2 from the germline V gene are SQVTM and ANQGSEA. Trimming took 6 bases from V and 6 from J; bases not matched to a gene: 9. This CDR3 comprises 14 residues. This clonotype was recorded a few times. Its specificity is not known. A J-beta primer mix and a sample-barcoded 5' primer were used in a second PCR of about 6 to 12 cycles. Each cDNA molecule, via a template-switch adaptor with 12 random nucleotides, was tagged. A single record per CDR3 protein comes from TCRdb applying MiXCR to the 5' RACE reads. The sample contains some 1.5 million distinct CDR3 sequences, 28% of which appear only once. Study-wide results and caveats: The CMV status of each donor remained undetermined, and this could have confounded shifts in expanded clonotypes. Older individuals had lower TCR beta diversity per million T cells (the decline was roughly linear).

This chain links TRBV29-1 with TRBJ2-7; 12 bases are shared with TRBD1. The receptor was isolated from a woman aged 25 to 39 in good health. Specimen: blood. The CDR3 nucleotides are TGCAGCGTCGCAGAGGGGACAGGGGGCCGCGAGCAGTACTTC. Encoded protein: CSVAEGTGGREQYF.